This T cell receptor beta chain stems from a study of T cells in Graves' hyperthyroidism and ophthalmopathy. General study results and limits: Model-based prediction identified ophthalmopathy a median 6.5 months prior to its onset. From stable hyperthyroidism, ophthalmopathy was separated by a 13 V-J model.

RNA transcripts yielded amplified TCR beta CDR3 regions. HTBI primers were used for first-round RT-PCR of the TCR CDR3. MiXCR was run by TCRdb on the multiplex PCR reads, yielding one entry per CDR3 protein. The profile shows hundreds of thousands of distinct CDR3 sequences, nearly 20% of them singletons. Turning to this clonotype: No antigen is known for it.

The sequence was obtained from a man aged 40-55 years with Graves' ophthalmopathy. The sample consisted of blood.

DNA of the CDR3: TGCGCCAGCAGTGATTCGAGCGGGGGCTACAATGAGCAGTTCTTC. It translates to CASSDSSGGYNEQFF. This sequence joins TRBV10-2 and TRBJ2-1; 8 bases align to TRBD2. Germline V lookup: CDR1 WSHSY, CDR2 SAAADI. The V and J ends lost 3 bases and 3 bases, in that order; junction bases with no gene match: 4. The length of the CDR3 is 15 residues.